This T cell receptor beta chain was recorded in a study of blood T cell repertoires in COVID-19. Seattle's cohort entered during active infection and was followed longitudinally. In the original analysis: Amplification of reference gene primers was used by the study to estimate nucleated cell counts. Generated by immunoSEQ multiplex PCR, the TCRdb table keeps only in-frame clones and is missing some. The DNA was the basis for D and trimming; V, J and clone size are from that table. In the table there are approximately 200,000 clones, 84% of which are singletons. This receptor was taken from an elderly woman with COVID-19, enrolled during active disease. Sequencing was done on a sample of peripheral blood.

CDR3 amino acids: CASSAEGGAGEQFF. CDR3 nucleotide sequence: TGTGCCAGCAGTGCCGAAGGGGGCGCGGGTGAGCAGTTCTTC. This chain joins TRBV6-6 and TRBJ2-1, with 7 bases lining up with TRBD1. V trimming: 5 bases; J trimming: 9 bases; junction bases outside the gene matches: 10. CDR3 size: 14 residues. The germline CDR1 and CDR2 sequences are MNHNY and SVGAGI (reference sequence).